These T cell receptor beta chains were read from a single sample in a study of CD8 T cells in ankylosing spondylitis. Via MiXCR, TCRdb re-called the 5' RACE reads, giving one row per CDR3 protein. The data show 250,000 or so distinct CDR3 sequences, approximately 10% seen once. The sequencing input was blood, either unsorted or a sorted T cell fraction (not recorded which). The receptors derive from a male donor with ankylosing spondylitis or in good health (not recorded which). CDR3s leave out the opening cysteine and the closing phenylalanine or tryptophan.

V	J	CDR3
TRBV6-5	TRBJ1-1	ASSHGELEAF
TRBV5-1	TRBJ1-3	ASSGGQSDSGNTIY
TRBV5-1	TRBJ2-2	ASSTPPGNGELF
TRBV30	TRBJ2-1	ARSIGGAVV
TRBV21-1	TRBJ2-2	ASIKTRPVPNTGELF
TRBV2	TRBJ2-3	ASSATGPLAVTDTQY
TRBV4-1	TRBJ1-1	ASSQEAQLLNTEAF
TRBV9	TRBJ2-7	ASSDPVVGIHEQY
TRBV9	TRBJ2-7	ASTPGPGTSYEQY
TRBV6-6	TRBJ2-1	ASSFPGYEQF
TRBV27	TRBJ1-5	ASSQTTNQPQH
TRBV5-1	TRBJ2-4	ASMGSAKNIQY
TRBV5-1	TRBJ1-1	ASSVGTGGGTEAF
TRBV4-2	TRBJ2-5	ASSQDGSLGETQY
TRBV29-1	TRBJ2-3	SALLLLAGASDTQY
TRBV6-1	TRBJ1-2	ASSTDRGGGYT
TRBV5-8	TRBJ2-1	ASSLRWEAGVDEQF
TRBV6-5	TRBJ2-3	ASSLGGISTDTQY
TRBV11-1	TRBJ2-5	ASSYGQAIQETQY
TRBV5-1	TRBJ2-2	ASRTSGSLEGELF
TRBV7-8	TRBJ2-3	ASSGGAIYTQY
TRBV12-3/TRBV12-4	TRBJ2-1	ASTLLGAARYNEQF
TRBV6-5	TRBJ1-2	ASSQRIGTRWYGYT
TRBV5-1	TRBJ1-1	ASSLSGRGATNTEAF
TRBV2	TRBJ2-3	ASRDSGTGDTDTQY
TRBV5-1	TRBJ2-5	ASSSQGGQETQY
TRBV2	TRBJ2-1	ASGLIAGFYNEQF
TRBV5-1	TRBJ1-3	ASSLEQGPSGNTIY
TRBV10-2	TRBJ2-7	ASSEGEGYEQY
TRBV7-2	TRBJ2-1	ASSLTRGGWYNEQF
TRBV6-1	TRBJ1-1	ASSVSTGETEAF
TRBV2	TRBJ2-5	ASSAGRMETQY
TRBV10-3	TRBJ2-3	ATLDRAGGRTDTQY
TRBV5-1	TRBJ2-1	ASTHGGAGSYNEQF
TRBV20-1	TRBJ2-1	SARESSSYNEQF
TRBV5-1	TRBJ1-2	ASSAGTVYGYT